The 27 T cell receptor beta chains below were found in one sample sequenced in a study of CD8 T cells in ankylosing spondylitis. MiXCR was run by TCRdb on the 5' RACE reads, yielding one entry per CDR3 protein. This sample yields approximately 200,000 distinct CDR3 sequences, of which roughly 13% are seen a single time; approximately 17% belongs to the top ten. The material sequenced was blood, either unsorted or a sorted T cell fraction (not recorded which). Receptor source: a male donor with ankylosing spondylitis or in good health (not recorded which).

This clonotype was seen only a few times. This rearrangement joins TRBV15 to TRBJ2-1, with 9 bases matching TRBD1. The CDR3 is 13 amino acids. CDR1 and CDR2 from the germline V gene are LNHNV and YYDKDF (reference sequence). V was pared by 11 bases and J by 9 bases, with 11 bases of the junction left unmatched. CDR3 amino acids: CAGPGTGQCEQFF. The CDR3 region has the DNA TGTGCCGGACCCGGGACAGGGCAGTGTGAGCAGTTCTTC.

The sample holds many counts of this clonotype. The CDR3 sequence: CSVELTTGPYGYTF. DNA for the CDR3: TGCAGCGTTGAATTGACAACGGGCCCGTATGGCTACACCTTC. V and J are TRBV29-1 and TRBJ1-2; D is undetermined. Germline V lookup: CDR1 SQVTM, CDR2 ANQGSEA. This CDR3 has 14 residues. Trimming stripped 2 bases from V and 5 bases from J, with 15 bases between.

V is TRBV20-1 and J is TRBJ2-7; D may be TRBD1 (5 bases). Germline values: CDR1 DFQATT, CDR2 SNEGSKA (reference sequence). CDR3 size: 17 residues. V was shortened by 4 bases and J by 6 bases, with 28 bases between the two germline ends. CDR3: CSAKTEVTARARFEQYF. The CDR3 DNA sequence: TGCAGTGCTAAGACAGAGGTCACTGCCCGGGCGAGGTTCGAGCAGTACTTC.

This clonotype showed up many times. CDR3 amino acids: CASSKHEQYF. Written as DNA, the CDR3 is TGTGCCAGCAGCAAGCACGAGCAGTACTTC. The J gene is TRBJ2-7, the V gene TRBV21-1. TRBV21-1 is noted as a pseudogene. This CDR3 region has 10 residues.

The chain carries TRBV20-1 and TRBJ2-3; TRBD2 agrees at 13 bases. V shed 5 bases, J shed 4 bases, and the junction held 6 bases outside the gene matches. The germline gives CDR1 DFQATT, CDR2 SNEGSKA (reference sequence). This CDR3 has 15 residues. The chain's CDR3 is CSASGLAGVSDTQYF. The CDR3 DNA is TGCAGTGCTTCCGGACTAGCGGGAGTCTCAGATACGCAGTATTTT.

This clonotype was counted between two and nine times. The CDR3 is CASSLVGGPDTDTQYF. The CDR3 region has the DNA TGTGCCAGCAGTTTGGTCGGGGGGCCCGACACAGATACGCAGTATTTT. The chain has TRBV12-3 or TRBV12-4 and TRBJ2-3, with D possibly matching TRBD2 (7 bases). Trimming pared 3 bases from V and 2 bases from J, leaving 15 bases between. The CDR3 covers 16 residues.

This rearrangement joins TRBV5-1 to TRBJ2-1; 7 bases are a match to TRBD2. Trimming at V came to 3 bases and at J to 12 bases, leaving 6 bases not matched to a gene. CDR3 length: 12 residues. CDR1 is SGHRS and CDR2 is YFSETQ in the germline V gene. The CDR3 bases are TGCGCCAGCAGCTGGGGGGGAATCGGGCAGTTCTTC. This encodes CASSWGGIGQFF.

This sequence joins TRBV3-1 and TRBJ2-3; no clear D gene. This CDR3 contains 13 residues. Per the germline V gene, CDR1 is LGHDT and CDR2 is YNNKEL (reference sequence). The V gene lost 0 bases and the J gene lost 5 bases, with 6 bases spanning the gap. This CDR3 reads CASSQDLEDTQYF. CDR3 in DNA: TGTGCCAGCAGCCAAGATCTCGAAGATACGCAGTATTTT.

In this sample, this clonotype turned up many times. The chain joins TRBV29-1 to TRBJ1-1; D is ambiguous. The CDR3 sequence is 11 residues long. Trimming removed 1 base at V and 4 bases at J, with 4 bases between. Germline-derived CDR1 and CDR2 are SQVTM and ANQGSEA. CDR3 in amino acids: CSVEGGTEAFF. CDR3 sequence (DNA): TGCAGCGTTGAAGGGGGCACTGAAGCTTTCTTT.

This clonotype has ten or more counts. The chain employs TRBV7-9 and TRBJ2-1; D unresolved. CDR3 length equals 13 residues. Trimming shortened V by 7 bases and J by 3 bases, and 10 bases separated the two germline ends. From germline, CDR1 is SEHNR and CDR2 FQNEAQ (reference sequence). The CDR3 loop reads CASTDGDYNEQFF. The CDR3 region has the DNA TGTGCCAGCACCGATGGGGACTACAATGAGCAGTTCTTC.

CDR3 region: CSLDSYNEQFF. The CDR3 region has the DNA TGCAGCTTAGACTCGTACAATGAGCAGTTCTTC. This sequence joins TRBV29-1 and TRBJ2-1; D gene unclear. The CDR3 extends over 11 amino acids. V was clipped by 8 bases and J by 4 bases, with 9 bases between them. Germline CDR1 reads SQVTM; CDR2 reads ANQGSEA.

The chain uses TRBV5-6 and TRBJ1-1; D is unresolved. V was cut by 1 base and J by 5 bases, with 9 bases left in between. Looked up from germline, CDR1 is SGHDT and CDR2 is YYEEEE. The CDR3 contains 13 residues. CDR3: CASSLSPRTEAFF. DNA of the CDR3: TGTGCCAGCAGCTTGTCTCCGAGGACTGAAGCTTTCTTT.

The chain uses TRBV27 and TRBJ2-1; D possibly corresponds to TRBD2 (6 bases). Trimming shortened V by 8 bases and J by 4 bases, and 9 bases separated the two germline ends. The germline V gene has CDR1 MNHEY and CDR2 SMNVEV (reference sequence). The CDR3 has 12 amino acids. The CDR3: CASGLLYNEQFF. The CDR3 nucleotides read TGTGCCAGCGGACTACTATACAATGAGCAGTTCTTC.

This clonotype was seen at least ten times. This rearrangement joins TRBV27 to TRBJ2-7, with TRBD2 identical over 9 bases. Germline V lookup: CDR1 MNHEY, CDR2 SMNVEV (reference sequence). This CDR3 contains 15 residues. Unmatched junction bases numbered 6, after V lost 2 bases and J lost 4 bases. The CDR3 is CASSLDSGRMYEQYF. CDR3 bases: TGTGCCAGCAGTTTAGACAGCGGGAGGATGTACGAGCAGTACTTC.

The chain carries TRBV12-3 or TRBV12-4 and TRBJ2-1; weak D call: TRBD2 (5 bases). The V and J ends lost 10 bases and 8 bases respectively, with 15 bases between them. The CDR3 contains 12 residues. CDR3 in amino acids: CATGVKGDEQFF. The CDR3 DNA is TGTGCCACCGGGGTGAAGGGCGATGAGCAGTTCTTC.

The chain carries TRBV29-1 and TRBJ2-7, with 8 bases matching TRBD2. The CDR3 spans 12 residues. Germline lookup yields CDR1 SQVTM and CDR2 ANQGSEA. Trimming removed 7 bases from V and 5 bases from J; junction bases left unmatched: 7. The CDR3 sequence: CSARLASDEQYF. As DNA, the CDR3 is TGCAGCGCCAGACTAGCGTCTGACGAGCAGTACTTC.

CDR3 amino acids: CASSFGSGANVLTF. CDR3 sequence (DNA): TGTGCCAGCAGTTTTGGCTCTGGGGCCAACGTCCTGACTTTC. J is TRBJ2-6 and V is TRBV12-3 or TRBV12-4; D not resolved. V was clipped by 3 bases and J by 0 bases, with 3 bases between them. The CDR3 sequence is 14 residues long.

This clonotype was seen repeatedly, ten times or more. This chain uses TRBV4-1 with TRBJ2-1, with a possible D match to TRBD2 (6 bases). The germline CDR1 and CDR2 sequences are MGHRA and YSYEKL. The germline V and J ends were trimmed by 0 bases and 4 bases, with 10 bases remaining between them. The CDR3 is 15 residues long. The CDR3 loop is CASSQERAGYNEQFF. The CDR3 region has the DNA TGCGCCAGCAGCCAAGAGCGGGCGGGGTACAATGAGCAGTTCTTC.

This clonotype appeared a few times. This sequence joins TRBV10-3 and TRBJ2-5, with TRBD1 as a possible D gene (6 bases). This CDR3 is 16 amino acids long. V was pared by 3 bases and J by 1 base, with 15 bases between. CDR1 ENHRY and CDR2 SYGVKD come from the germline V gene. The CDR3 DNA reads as TGTGCCATCAGTGATAGGACAGATAGGATCCAAGAGACCCAGTACTTC. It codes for CAISDRTDRIQETQYF.

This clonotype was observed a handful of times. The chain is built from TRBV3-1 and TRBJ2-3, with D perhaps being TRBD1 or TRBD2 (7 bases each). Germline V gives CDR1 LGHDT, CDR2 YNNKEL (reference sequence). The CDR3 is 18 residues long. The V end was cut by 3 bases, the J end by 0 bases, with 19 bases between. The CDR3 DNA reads TGTGCCAGCAGCCAGACAGCCAGGGGGGGGACTAGCACAGATACGCAGTATTTT. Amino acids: CASSQTARGGTSTDTQYF.

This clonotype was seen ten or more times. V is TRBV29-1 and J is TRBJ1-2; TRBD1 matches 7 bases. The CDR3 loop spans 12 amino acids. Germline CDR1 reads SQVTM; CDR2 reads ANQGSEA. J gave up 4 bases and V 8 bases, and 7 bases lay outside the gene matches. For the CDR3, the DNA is TGCAGCTTTGGAGGGGGCAGCTATGGCTACACCTTC. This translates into CSFGGGSYGYTF.

This CDR3 reads CASSLKLAGSTDTQYF. The CDR3 nucleotides read TGCGCCAGCAGCTTAAAACTAGCGGGGAGCACAGATACGCAGTATTTT. The rearrangement joins TRBV5-1 to TRBJ2-3; 10 bases map to TRBD2. This CDR3 region has 16 residues. The trim removed 2 bases at V and 0 bases at J, leaving 3 bases unmatched. The V gene's germline CDR1 is SGHRS and CDR2 YFSETQ. The full variable domain, with the rest looked up from reference TRBV5-1 and TRBJ2-3, is KAGVTQTPRYLIKTRGQQVTLSCSPISGHRSVSWYQQTPGQGLQFLFEYFSETQRNKGNFPGRFSGRQFSNSRSEMNVSTLELGDSALYLCASSLKLAGSTDTQYFGPGTRLTVL.

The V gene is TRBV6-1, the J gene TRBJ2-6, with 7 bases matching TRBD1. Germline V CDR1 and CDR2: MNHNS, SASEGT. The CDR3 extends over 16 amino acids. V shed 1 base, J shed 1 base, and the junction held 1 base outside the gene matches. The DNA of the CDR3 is TGTGCCAGCAGTGAAGGACAGGGATCTGGGGCCAACGTCCTGACTTTC. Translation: CASSEGQGSGANVLTF.

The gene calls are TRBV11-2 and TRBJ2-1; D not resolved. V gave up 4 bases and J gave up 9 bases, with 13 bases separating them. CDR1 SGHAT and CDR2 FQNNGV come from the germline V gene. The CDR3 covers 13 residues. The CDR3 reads CASSSRLGLEQFF. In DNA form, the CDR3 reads TGTGCCAGCAGCTCCCGGCTAGGCCTTGAGCAGTTCTTC.

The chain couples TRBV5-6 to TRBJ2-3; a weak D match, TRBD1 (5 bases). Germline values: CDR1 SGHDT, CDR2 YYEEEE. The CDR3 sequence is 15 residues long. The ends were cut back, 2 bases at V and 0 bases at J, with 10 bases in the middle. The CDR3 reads CASSLQVYSTDTQYF. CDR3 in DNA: TGTGCCAGCAGCTTACAGGTGTATAGCACAGATACGCAGTATTTT.

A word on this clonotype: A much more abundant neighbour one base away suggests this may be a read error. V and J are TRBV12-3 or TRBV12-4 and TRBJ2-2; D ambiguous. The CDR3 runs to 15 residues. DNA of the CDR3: TGTACCAGCAGTTTAATAGGAACGAACACCGGGGAGCTGTTTTTT. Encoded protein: CTSSLIGTNTGELFF.

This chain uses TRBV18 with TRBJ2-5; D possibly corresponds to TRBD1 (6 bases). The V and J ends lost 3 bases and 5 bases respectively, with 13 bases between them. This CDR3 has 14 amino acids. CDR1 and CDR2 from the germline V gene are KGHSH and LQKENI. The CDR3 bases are TGTGCCAGCTCACCCTCACAGGGTCCCGAGACCCAGTACTTC. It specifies CASSPSQGPETQYF. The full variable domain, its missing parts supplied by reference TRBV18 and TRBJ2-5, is NAGVMQNPRHLVRRRGQEARLRCSPMKGHSHVYWYRQLPEEGLKFMVYLQKENIIDESGMPKERFSAEFPKEGPSILRIQQVVRGDSAAYFCASSPSQGPETQYFGPGTRLLVL.